The 19 T cell receptor beta chains below come from one sample, sequenced in a study of blood T cell repertoires in COVID-19. The method was immunoSEQ multiplex PCR; TCRdb's version includes in-frame clones alone and lacks a portion of them. The sample yields about 340,000 clones, over 80% seen once. The sequenced material came from peripheral blood. All receptors come from a woman aged 45 to 65 with COVID-19, enrolled during active disease.

The chain has TRBV11-2 and TRBJ1-6; no definite D call. Germline values: CDR1 SGHAT, CDR2 FQNNGV. V dropped 5 bases and J dropped 5 bases, with 19 bases sitting between them. CDR3 length: 17 amino acids. CDR3 DNA sequence: TGTGCCAGCAGCCGCACCGGGATACTAAGGGATAATTCACCCCTCCACTTT. This sequence encodes CASSRTGILRDNSPLHF.

The chain carries TRBV4-2 and TRBJ2-1; TRBD2 aligns across 13 bases. V lost 5 bases to trimming and J lost 7 bases; unmatched junction nucleotides: 8. Germline V gives CDR1 LGHNA, CDR2 YNFKEQ. The CDR3 has 16 residues. In DNA, the CDR3 is TGTGCCAGCAGCGACCGGACTAGCGGGAGTAAAAATGAGCAGTTCTTC. Protein product: CASSDRTSGSKNEQFF.

This clone was seen a single time. J is TRBJ2-2 and V is TRBV7-9; no clear D. Germline CDR1 is SEHNR and CDR2 is FQNEAQ (reference sequence). V lost 11 bases to trimming and J lost 7 bases, with 11 bases between them. The CDR3 totals 11 residues. In nucleotides, the CDR3 is TGTGCCCGAGACGGGTACGGGGAGCTGTTTTTT. Translating it yields CARDGYGELFF.

This sequence joins TRBV11-3 and TRBJ2-5; 7 bases align to TRBD1. Germline lookup yields CDR1 SGHNT and CDR2 YENEEA. The CDR3 runs 12 residues. The V and J ends lost 8 bases and 5 bases, in that order; junction bases with no gene match: 5. CDR3 in amino acids: CASSQGLETQYF. The CDR3 DNA sequence: TGTGCCAGCTCACAGGGGTTGGAGACCCAGTACTTC.

This clone was counted only a few times. The chain employs TRBV5-4 and TRBJ1-1, with 10 bases aligning to TRBD1. Germline V lookup: CDR1 SGHNT, CDR2 YYREEE (reference sequence). The CDR3 has 16 residues. Losses at the gene ends were 4 bases for V and 4 bases for J; bases not matched to a gene: 10. The CDR3 DNA reads TGTGCCAGCAGCACATCGCTCGACAGGGGGCTCACTGAAGCTTTCTTT. Translating it yields CASSTSLDRGLTEAFF.

This rearrangement joins TRBV29-1 to TRBJ2-1; 12 nucleotides align to TRBD1. V was pared by 3 bases and J by 12 bases, with 12 bases of the junction left unmatched. The CDR3 runs to 15 residues. Germline-derived CDR1 and CDR2 are SQVTM and ANQGSEA. The DNA for the CDR3 is TGCAGCGTTGATTTTTTAGGGACAGGGGGCGGCGGGCAGTTCTTC. Translated, it gives CSVDFLGTGGGGQFF.

This chain links TRBV25-1 with TRBJ1-1, with D possibly matching TRBD1 (5 bases). This CDR3 has 16 residues. Trimming cost V 5 bases and J 0 bases, with 16 bases left between them. Germline values: CDR1 MGHDK, CDR2 SYGVNS. The CDR3, as DNA: TGTGCCAGCAGTCCTACCTTTCCGGACATGAACACTGAAGCTTTCTTT. Translating gives CASSPTFPDMNTEAFF.

The V gene is TRBV24-1, the J gene TRBJ2-1; TRBD1 agrees at 7 bases. The CDR3 extends over 13 amino acids. Germline lookup yields CDR1 KGHDR and CDR2 SFDVKD. V lost 4 bases, J lost 10 bases, and 6 bases stayed unmatched. CDR3 sequence: CATSEPDRVEQFF. In DNA form, the CDR3 reads TGTGCCACCAGTGAGCCAGACAGGGTCGAGCAGTTCTTC.

The rearrangement uses TRBV6-6 and TRBJ1-1; D call uncertain. CDR3 length: 14 residues. Trimming removed 7 bases at V and 5 bases at J, with 17 bases between. Germline CDR1 reads MNHNY; CDR2 reads SVGAGI (reference sequence). The CDR3 DNA is TGTGCCAGCATCAGTCACTACCCCGGAACTGAAGCTTTCTTT. This encodes CASISHYPGTEAFF.

The chain couples TRBV6-5 to TRBJ1-4, with 7 bases aligning to TRBD1. J was trimmed by 8 bases and V by 7 bases; bases with no gene match: 13. Per germline, CDR1 MNHEY and CDR2 SVGAGI. CDR3 length: 15 amino acids. The CDR3 is CASTDTGEAREKLFF. The DNA of the CDR3 is TGTGCCAGCACCGATACAGGGGAGGCGAGAGAAAAACTGTTTTTT.

V gene TRBV30 combines with J gene TRBJ2-6; 8 nucleotides align to TRBD1. Germline V gene lookup returns CDR1 GTSNPN and CDR2 SVGIG (reference sequence). The CDR3 loop spans 15 amino acids. V lost 7 bases, J lost 2 bases, and 7 bases stayed unmatched. The CDR3 sequence is CAYYPDRAGANVLTF. For the CDR3, the DNA is TGTGCCTACTACCCGGACAGGGCTGGGGCCAACGTCCTGACTTTC.

Comments on this clone: At one end, the junction sequence differs from germline, possibly due to a read error. In nucleotides, the CDR3 is TGTGCTAGCAGCTTGGTTTCCCGACAGGAAGAGACCCAGTACTTC. It specifies CASSLVSRQEETQYF. The chain links TRBV7-7 to TRBJ2-5, with D possibly matching TRBD1 (6 bases). This CDR3 comprises 15 residues. The germline CDR1 and CDR2 sequences are SSHAT and FNYEAQ (reference sequence).

The rearrangement joins TRBV4-1 to TRBJ2-1, with D maybe TRBD2 (6 bases). The CDR3 spans 16 residues. In germline, CDR1 is MGHRA, CDR2 YSYEKL. V was shortened by 0 bases and J by 0 bases, with 9 bases between the two germline ends. The CDR3 DNA sequence: TGCGCCAGCAGCCAAGATGCGGGGAGCTCCTACAATGAGCAGTTCTTC. It encodes CASSQDAGSSYNEQFF.

The sample holds one count of this clone. V and J are TRBV27 and TRBJ2-7; a weak D match, TRBD1 (6 bases). Trimming took off 6 bases at V and 2 bases at J, with 17 bases between the two ends. The germline CDR1 and CDR2 sequences are MNHEY and SMNVEV (reference sequence). This CDR3 comprises 15 residues. CDR3: CASSARGGWPYEQYF. The CDR3 DNA is TGTGCCAGCAGCGCGCGAGGGGGATGGCCCTACGAGCAGTACTTC.

V and J are TRBV27 and TRBJ2-1, with no clear D. Trimming removed 6 bases from V and 2 bases from J, with 11 bases in between. This CDR3 spans 14 amino acids. Germline values: CDR1 MNHEY, CDR2 SMNVEV (reference sequence). The CDR3 DNA reads TGTGCCAGCAGCCTCTCGACTCCCTACAATGAGCAGTTCTTC. Amino acid sequence: CASSLSTPYNEQFF.

The rearrangement joins TRBV11-3 to TRBJ2-1, with 10 bases fitting TRBD1. There are 14 residues in the CDR3. V lost 0 bases, J lost 9 bases, and 2 bases stayed unmatched. Germline V CDR1 and CDR2: SGHNT, YENEEA. In DNA, the CDR3 is TGTGCCAGCAGCTTAGACGGGACAGGGGTTGAGCAGTTCTTC. As protein: CASSLDGTGVEQFF.

The rearrangement joins TRBV28 to TRBJ2-7; TRBD1 matches at 7 bases. J gave up 1 base and V 1 base, and 4 bases lay outside the gene matches. Germline assignment: CDR1 MDHEN and CDR2 SYDVKM. This CDR3 has 15 amino acids. CDR3 residues: CASSLFRQGSYEQYF. In nucleotides, the CDR3 is TGTGCCAGCAGTTTATTCCGACAGGGATCCTACGAGCAGTACTTC.

The chain has TRBV5-1 and TRBJ2-2; 7 nucleotides align to TRBD2. The J segment lost 7 bases and the V segment lost 7 bases, leaving 25 bases of the junction unmatched. Germline loops: CDR1 SGHRS, CDR2 YFSETQ. The CDR3 runs to 19 residues. This CDR3 is CASRPLKRGLEGKVGELFF. The CDR3, as DNA: TGCGCCAGCCGGCCTCTAAAGCGAGGACTAGAGGGGAAGGTCGGGGAGCTGTTTTTT.

The genes are TRBV3-1 (or the pseudogene TRBV3-2) and TRBJ2-7, with D maybe TRBD1 (5 bases). Trimming pared 6 bases from V and 3 bases from J, leaving 15 bases between. CDR3 length: 14 amino acids. Per germline, CDR1 LGHDT and CDR2 YNNKEL (reference sequence). CDR3 region: CASSKNGAYYEQYF. In nucleotides, the CDR3 is TGTGCCAGCAGTAAAAATGGGGCCTACTACGAGCAGTACTTC.